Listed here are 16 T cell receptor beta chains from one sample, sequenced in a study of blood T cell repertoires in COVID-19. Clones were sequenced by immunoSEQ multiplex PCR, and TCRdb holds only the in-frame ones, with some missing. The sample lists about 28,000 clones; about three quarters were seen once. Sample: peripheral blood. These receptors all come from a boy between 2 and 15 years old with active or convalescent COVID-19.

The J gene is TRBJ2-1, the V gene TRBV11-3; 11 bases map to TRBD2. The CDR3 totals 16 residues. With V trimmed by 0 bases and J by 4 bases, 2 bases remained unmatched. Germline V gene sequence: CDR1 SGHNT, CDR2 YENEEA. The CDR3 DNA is TGTGCCAGCAGCTTAGAAGGGACTAGCGGATACAATGAGCAGTTCTTC. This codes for CASSLEGTSGYNEQFF.

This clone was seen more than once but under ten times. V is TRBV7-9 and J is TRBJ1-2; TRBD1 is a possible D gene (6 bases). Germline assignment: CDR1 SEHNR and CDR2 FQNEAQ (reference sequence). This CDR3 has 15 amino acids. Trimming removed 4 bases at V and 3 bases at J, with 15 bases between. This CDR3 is CASSSTQGSYYGYTF. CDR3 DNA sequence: TGTGCCAGCAGCTCTACGCAGGGGAGCTACTATGGCTACACCTTC. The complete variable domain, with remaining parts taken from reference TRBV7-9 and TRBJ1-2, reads DTGVSQNPRHKITKRGQNVTFRCDPISEHNRLYWYRQTLGQGPEFLTYFQNEAQLEKSRLLSDRFSAERPKGSFSTLEIQRTEQGDSAMYLCASSSTQGSYYGYTFGSGTRLTVV.

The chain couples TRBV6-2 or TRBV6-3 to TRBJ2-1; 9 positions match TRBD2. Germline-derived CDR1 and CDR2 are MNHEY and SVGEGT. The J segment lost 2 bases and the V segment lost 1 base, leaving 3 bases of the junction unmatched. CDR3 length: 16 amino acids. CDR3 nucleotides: TGTGCCAGCAGTTACTGGCGGGGGGGGACCTACAATGAGCAGTTCTTC. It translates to CASSYWRGGTYNEQFF.

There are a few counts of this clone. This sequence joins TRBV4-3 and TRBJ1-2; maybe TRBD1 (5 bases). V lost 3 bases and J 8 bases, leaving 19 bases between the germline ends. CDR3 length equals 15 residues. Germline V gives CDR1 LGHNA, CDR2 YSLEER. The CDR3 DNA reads TGCGCCAGCAGCCAGGAACAGGACGACTCAAGGGGCTACACCTTC. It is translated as CASSQEQDDSRGYTF.

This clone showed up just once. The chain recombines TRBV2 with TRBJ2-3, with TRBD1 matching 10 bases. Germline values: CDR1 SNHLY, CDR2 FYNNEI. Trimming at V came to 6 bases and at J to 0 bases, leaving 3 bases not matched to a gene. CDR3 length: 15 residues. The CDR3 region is CASRPDRGSTDTQYF. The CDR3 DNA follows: TGTGCCAGCAGGCCGGACAGGGGGAGCACAGATACGCAGTATTTT.

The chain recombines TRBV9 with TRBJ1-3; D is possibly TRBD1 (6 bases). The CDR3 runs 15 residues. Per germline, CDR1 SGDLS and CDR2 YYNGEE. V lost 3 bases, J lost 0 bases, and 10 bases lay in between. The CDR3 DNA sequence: TGTGCCAGCAGCGCCGAGACAGGCTCTGGAAACACCATATATTTT. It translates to CASSAETGSGNTIYF.

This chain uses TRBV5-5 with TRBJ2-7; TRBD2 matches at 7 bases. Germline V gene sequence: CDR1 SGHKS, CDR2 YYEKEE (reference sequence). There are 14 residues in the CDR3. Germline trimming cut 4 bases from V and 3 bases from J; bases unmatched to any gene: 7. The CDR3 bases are TGTGCCAGCAGCCCAGTGGGGAGGGACTACGAGCAGTACTTC. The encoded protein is CASSPVGRDYEQYF. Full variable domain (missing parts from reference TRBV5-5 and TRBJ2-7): DAGVTQSPTHLIKTRGQQVTLRCSPISGHKSVSWYQQVLGQGPQFIFQYYEKEERGRGNFPDRFSARQFPNYSSELNVNALLLGDSALYLCASSPVGRDYEQYFGPGTRLTVT.

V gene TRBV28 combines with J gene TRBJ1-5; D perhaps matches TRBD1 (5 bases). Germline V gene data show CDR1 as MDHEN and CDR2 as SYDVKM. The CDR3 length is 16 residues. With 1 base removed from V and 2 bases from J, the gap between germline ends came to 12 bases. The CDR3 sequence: CASSLLGGEGNQPQHF. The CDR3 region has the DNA TGTGCCAGCAGTTTATTAGGAGGGGAGGGCAATCAGCCCCAGCATTTT. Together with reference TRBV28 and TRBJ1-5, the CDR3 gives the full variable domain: DVKVTQSSRYLVKRTGEKVFLECVQDMDHENMFWYRQDPGLGLRLIYFSYDVKMKEKGDIPEGYSVSREKKERFSLILESASTNQTSMYLCASSLLGGEGNQPQHFGDGTRLSIL.

The DNA for the CDR3 is TGTGCCAGCAGCTTAGGGACAGGGTGGTATGAGCAGTTCTTC. The encoded protein is CASSLGTGWYEQFF. The rearrangement uses TRBV13 and TRBJ2-1; 7 bases agree with TRBD1. J was trimmed by 8 bases and V by 0 bases; bases with no gene match: 4. This CDR3 spans 14 amino acids. Germline V gives CDR1 PRHDT, CDR2 FYEKMQ (reference sequence).

The CDR3 sequence is CASRQVGRSVYGYTF. The CDR3 DNA reads as TGTGCCAGCAGACAGGTCGGCAGGAGTGTCTATGGCTACACCTTC. J is TRBJ1-2 and V is TRBV28, with D maybe TRBD1 (5 bases). The CDR3 spans 15 residues. The germline V and J ends were trimmed by 6 bases and 4 bases, with 18 bases remaining between them. Germline assignment: CDR1 MDHEN and CDR2 SYDVKM.

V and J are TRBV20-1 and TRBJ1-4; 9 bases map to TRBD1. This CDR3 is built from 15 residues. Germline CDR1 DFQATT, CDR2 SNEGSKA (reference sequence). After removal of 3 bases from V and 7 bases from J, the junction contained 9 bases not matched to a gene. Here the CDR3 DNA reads TGCAGTGCTAGTCACGGGACAGGGTTTATTGAAAAACTGTTTTTT. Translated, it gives CSASHGTGFIEKLFF.

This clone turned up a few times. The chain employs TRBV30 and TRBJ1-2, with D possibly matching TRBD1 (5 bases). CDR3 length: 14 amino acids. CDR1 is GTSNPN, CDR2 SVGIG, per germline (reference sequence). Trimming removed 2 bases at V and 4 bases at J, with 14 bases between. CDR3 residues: CAWSLSGTVYGYTF. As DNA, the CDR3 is TGTGCCTGGAGTCTCTCCGGGACTGTCTATGGCTACACCTTC.

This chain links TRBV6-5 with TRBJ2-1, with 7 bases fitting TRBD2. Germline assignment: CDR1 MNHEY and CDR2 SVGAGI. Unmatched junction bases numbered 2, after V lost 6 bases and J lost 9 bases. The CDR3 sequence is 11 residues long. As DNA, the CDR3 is TGTGCCAGCAGCCCGGGAGGTGAGCAGTTCTTC. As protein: CASSPGGEQFF.

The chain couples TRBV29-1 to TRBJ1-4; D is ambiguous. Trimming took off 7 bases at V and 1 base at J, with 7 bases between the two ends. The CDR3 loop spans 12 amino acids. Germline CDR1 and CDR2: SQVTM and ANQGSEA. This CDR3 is CSAQITNEKLFF. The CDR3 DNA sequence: TGCAGCGCCCAGATAACTAATGAAAAACTGTTTTTT.

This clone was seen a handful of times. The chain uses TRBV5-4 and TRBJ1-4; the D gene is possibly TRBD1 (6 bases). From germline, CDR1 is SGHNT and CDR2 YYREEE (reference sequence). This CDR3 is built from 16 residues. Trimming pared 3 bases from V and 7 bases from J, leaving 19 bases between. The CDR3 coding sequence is TGTGCCAGCAGCTCTCGTCCCAGGGGCCTCTGTGAAAAACTGTTTTTT. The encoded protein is CASSSRPRGLCEKLFF.

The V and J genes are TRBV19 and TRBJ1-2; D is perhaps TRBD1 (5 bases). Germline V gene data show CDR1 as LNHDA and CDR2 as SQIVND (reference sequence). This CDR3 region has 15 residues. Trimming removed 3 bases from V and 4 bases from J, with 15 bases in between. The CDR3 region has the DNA TGTGCCAGTAGTATGGCGGGGCAGGGCGGCTATGGCTACACCTTC. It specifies CASSMAGQGGYGYTF.